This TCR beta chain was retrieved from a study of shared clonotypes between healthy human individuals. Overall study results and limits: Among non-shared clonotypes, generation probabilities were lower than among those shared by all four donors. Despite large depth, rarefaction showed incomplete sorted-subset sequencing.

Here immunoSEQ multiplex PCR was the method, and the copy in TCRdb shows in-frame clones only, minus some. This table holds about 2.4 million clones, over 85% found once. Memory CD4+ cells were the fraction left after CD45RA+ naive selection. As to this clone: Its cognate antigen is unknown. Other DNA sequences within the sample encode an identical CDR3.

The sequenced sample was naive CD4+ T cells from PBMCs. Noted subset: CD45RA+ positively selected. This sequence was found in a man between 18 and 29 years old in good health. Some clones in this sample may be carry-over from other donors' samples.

The CDR3: CASSVTGSNTEAFF. As DNA, the CDR3 is TGTGCCAGCAGTGTGACAGGATCGAACACTGAAGCTTTCTTT. The chain couples TRBV2 to TRBJ1-1; a weak D match, TRBD1 (6 bases). Deletions cut 4 bases from V and 1 base from J, with 10 bases between. CDR1 is SNHLY, CDR2 FYNNEI, per germline. CDR3 length: 14 amino acids.